The present entry profiles one T cell receptor beta chain with its context. The sample originates from a study of monozygotic twins with inflammatory bowel disease. The CDR3 has 17 amino acids. CDR1 is SNHLY and CDR2 is FYNNEI in the germline V gene. Each CDR3 protein gets one entry in TCRdb, which reprocessed the 5' RACE reads and gives no DNA. Its clone listing holds a few hundred thousand distinct CDR3 sequences. The chain couples TRBV2 to TRBJ2-3; without DNA, the TCRdb call of TRBD2 cannot be checked. The sequence was obtained from a human donor with ulcerative colitis or Crohn's disease, or a healthy co-twin of an affected twin (not recorded which). The material sequenced was blood. CDR3 protein: CASGVELAPISTDTQYF.